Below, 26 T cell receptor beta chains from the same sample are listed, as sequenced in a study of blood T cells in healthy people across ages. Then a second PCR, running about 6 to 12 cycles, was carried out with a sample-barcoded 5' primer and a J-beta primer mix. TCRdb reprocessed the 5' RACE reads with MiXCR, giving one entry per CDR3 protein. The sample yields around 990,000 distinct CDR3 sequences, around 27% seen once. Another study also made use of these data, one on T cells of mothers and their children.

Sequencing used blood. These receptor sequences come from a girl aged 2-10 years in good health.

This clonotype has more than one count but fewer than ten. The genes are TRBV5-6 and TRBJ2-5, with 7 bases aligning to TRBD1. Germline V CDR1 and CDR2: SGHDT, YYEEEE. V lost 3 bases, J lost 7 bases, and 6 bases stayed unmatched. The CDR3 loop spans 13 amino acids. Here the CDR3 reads CASSSQGFGTQYF. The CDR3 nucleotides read TGTGCCAGCAGCTCACAGGGGTTCGGGACCCAGTACTTC.

The CDR3 sequence: CASSQDSGFNEQFF. In DNA form, the CDR3 reads TGCGCCAGCAGCCAAGATAGTGGATTTAATGAGCAGTTCTTC. The J gene is TRBJ2-1, the V gene TRBV4-3; no firm D call. Trimming shortened V by 0 bases and J by 7 bases, and 10 bases separated the two germline ends. The CDR3 totals 14 residues. CDR1 and CDR2 (germline): LGHNA, YSLEER.

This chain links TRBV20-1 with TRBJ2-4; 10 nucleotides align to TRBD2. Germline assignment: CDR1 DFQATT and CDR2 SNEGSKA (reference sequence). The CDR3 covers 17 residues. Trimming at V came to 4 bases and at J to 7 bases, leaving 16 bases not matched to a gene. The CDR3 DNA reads TGCAGTGCTAAAGGAGCGGGAGGGCCGTCGGTTGGGAACATTCAGTACTTC. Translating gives CSAKGAGGPSVGNIQYF.

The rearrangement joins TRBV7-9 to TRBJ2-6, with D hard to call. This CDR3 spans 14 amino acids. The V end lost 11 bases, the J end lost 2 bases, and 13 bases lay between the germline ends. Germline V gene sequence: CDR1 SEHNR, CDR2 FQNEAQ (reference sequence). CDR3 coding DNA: TGTGCCGCACTTGGAGCAGCTGGGGCCAACGTCCTGACTTTC. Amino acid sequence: CAALGAAGANVLTF. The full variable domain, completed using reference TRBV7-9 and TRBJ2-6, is DTGVSQNPRHKITKRGQNVTFRCDPISEHNRLYWYRQTLGQGPEFLTYFQNEAQLEKSRLLSDRFSAERPKGSFSTLEIQRTEQGDSAMYLCAALGAAGANVLTFGAGSRLTVL.

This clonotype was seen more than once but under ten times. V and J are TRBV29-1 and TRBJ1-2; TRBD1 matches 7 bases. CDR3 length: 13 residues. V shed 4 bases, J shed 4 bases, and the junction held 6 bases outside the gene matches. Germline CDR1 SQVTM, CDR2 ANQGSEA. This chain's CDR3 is CSVAYRGSYGYTF. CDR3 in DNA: TGCAGCGTTGCTTACAGGGGTAGCTATGGCTACACCTTC.

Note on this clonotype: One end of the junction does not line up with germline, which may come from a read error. The CDR3 coding sequence is TGCAGTGCTAGTCGGGGCCAGCAAGTCAAAGACATTCAGTACTTC. Its protein is CSASRGQQVKDIQYF. The chain carries TRBV20-1 and TRBJ2-4, with D possibly called TRBD1 or TRBD2 (5 bases each). The CDR3 is 15 amino acids. The germline gives CDR1 DFQATT, CDR2 SNEGSKA (reference sequence).

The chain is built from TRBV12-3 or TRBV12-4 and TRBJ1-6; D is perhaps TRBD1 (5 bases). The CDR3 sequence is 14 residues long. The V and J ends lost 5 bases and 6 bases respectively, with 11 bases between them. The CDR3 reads CASSPPGPNSPLHF. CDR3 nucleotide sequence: TGTGCCAGCAGTCCCCCGGGGCCTAATTCACCCCTCCACTTT.

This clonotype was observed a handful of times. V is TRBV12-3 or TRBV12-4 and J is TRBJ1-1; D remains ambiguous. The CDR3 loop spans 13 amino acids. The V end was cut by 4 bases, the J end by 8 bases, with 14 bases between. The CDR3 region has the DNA TGTGCCAGCAGTTCAAGTGGCGTGGGGGAAGCTTTCTTT. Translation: CASSSSGVGEAFF.

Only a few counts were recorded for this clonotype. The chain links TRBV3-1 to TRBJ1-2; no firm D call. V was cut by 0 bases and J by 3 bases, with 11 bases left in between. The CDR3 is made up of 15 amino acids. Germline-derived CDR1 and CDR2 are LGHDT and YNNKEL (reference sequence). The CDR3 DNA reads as TGTGCCAGCAGCCAAGATCTTAATCCCTACTATGGCTACACCTTC. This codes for CASSQDLNPYYGYTF.

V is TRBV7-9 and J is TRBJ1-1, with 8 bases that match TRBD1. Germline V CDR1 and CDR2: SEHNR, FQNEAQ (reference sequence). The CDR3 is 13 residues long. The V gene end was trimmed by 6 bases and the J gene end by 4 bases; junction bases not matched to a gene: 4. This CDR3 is CASRDRAATEAFF. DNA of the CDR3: TGTGCCAGCAGGGACAGGGCGGCCACTGAAGCTTTCTTT.

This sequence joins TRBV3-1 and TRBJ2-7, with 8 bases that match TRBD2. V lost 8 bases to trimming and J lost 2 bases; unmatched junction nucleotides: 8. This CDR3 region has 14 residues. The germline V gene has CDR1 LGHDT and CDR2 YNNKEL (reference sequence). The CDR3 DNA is TGTGCCAGCGGCTCGGGGGGGGTCGCCTACGAGCAGTACTTC. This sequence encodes CASGSGGVAYEQYF.

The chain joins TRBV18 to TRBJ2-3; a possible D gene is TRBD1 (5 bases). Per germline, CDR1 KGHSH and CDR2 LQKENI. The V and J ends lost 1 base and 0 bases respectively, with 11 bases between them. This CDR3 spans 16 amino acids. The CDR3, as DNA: TGTGCCAGCTCACCACGTACAGGATATAGCACAGATACGCAGTATTTT. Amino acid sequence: CASSPRTGYSTDTQYF.

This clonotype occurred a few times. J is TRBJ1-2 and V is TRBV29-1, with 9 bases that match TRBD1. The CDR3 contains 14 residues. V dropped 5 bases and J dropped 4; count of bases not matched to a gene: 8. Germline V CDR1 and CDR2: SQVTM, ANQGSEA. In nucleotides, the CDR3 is TGCAGCGTTAATGTGGGACAGGGAACCTATGGCTACACCTTC. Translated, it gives CSVNVGQGTYGYTF. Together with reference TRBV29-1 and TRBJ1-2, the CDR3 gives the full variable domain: SAVISQKPSRDICQRGTSLTIQCQVDSQVTMMFWYRQQPGQSLTLIATANQGSEATYESGFVIDKFPISRPNLTFSTLTVSNMSPEDSSIYLCSVNVGQGTYGYTFGSGTRLTVV.

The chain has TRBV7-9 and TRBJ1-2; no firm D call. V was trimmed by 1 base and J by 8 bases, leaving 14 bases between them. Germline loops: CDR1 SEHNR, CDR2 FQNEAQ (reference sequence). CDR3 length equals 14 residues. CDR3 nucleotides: TGTGCCAGCAGCTTAGACAGTGCCCCCTACGGCTACACCTTC. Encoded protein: CASSLDSAPYGYTF.

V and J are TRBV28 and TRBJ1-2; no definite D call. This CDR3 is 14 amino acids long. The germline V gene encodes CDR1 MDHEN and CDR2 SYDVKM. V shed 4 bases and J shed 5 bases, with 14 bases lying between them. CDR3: CASSSGQTVYGYTF. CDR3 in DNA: TGTGCCAGCAGTTCCGGTCAGACGGTTTATGGCTACACCTTC.

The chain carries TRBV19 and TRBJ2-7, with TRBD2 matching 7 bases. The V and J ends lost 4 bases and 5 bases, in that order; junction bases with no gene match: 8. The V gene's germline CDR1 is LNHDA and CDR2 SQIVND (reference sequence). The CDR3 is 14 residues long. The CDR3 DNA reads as TGTGCCAGTAGTAGCCGGGACGGGGGGAACGAGCAGTACTTC. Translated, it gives CASSSRDGGNEQYF. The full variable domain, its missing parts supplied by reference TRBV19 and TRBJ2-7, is DGGITQSPKYLFRKEGQNVTLSCEQNLNHDAMYWYRQDPGQGLRLIYYSQIVNDFQKGDIAEGYSVSREKKESFPLTVTSAQKNPTAFYLCASSSRDGGNEQYFGPGTRLTVT.

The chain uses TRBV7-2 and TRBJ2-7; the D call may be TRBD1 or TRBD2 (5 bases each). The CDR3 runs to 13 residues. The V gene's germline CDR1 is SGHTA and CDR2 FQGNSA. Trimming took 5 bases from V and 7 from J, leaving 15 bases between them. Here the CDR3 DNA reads TGTGCCAGCAGCCGGGGACCCCGAGAGGAGCAGTACTTC. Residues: CASSRGPREEQYF.

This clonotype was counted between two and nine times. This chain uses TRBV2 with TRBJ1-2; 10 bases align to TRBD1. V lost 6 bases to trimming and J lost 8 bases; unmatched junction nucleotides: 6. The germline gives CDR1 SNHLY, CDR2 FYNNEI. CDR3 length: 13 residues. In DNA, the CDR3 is TGTGCCAGCAGAGGACAGGGGGGATCGGGCTACACCTTC. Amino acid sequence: CASRGQGGSGYTF. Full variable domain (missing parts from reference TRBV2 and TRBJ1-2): EPEVTQTPSHQVTQMGQEVILRCVPISNHLYFYWYRQILGQKVEFLVSFYNNEISEKSEIFDDQFSVERPDGSNFTLKIRSTKLEDSAMYFCASRGQGGSGYTFGSGTRLTVV.

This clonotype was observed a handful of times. CDR3 amino acids: CASSLDGGAEQYF. CDR3 DNA sequence: TGTGCCAGCAGCTTAGACGGTGGAGCGGAGCAGTACTTC. The chain employs TRBV7-9 and TRBJ2-5, with D perhaps matching TRBD2 (5 bases). CDR1 is SEHNR, CDR2 FQNEAQ, per germline (reference sequence). Deletions cut 1 base from V and 11 bases from J, with 14 bases between. This CDR3 has 13 amino acids.

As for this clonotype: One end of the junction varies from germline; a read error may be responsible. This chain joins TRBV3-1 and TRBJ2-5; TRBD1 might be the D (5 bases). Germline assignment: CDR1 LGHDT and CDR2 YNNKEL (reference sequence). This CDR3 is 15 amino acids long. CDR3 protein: CASSQGRQTQGTQYF. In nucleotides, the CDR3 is TGTGCCAGCAGCCAAGGACGACAGACTCAAGGGACCCAGTACTTC.

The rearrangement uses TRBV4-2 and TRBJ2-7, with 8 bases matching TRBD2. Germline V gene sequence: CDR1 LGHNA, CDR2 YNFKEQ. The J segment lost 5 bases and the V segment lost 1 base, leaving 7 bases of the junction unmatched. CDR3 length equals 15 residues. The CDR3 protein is CASSQVAGGPHEQYF. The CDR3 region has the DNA TGTGCCAGCAGCCAAGTTGCGGGGGGCCCCCACGAGCAGTACTTC.

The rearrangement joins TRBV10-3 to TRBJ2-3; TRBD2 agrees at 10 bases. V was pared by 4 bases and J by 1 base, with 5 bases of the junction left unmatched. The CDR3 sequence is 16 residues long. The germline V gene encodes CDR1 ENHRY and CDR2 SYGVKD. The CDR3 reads CAISGPSGGGTDTQYF. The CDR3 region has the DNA TGTGCCATCAGTGGGCCTAGCGGGGGCGGCACAGATACGCAGTATTTT.

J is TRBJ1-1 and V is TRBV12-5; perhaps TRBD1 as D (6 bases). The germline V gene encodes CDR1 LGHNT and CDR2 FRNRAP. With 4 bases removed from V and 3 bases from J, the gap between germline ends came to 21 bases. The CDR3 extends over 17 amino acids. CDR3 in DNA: TGTGCTAGTGGTTCCCAACCACCTCAAACAGGGCACACTGAAGCTTTCTTT. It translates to CASGSQPPQTGHTEAFF.

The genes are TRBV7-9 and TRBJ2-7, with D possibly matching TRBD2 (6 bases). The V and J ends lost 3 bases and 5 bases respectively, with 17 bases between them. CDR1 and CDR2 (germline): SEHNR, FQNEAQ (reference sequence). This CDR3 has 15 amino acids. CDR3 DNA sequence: TGTGCCAGCAGCTTCCTAGACTCACCGGGGGACGAGCAGTACTTC. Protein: CASSFLDSPGDEQYF.

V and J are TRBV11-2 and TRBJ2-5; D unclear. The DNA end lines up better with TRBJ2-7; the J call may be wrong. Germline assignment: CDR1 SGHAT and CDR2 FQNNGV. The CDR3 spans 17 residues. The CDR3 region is CASSFPLRWPVSYEQYF. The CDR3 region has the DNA TGTGCCAGCAGCTTCCCCTTGAGATGGCCGGTCTCCTACGAGCAGTACTTC.

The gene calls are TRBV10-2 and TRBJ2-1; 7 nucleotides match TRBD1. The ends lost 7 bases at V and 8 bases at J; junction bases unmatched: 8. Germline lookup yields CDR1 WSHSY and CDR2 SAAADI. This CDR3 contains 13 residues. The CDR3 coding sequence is TGCGCCAGCATTCAGGGACAGTGGGATGAGCAGTTCTTC. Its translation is CASIQGQWDEQFF.